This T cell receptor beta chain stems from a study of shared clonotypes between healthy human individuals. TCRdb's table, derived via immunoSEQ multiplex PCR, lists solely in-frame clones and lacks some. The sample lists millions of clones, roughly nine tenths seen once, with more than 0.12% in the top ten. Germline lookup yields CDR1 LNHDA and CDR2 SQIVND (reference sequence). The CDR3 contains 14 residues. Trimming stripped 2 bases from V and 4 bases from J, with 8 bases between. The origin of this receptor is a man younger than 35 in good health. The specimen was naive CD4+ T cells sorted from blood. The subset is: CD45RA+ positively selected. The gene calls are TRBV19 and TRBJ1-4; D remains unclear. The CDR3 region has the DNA TGTGCCAGTAGTATAACCGGGAATAATGAAAAACTGTTTTTT. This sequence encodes CASSITGNNEKLFF.